Listed below are T cell receptor beta chains from one sample, sequenced in a study of T cells in Graves' hyperthyroidism and ophthalmopathy. TCRdb passed the multiplex PCR reads through MiXCR, listing each CDR3 protein once. The sample carries 300,000 to 400,000 distinct CDR3 sequences, approximately 14% recorded once. The sample taken for sequencing was blood. The receptor source for this set is a woman in her 30s with Graves' ophthalmopathy. Each CDR3 is given with its conserved first and last residue. The D gene is left open where the match is weak. A row's size may be missing; if present it is once, few, many or a size class.

CDR3 protein	CDR3 DNA	V gene	J gene	clone size	D gene
CASSESLAGSYNEQFF	TGCGCCAGCAGTGAGTCCTTAGCGGGCTCCTACAATGAGCAGTTCTTC	TRBV10-1	TRBJ2-1	many	TRBD2
CATSIRESETQYF	TGTGCCACCAGCATCAGGGAATCAGAGACCCAGTACTTC	TRBV24-1	TRBJ2-5	many	.
CASTPVGRNTEAFF	TGTGCCAGCACTCCCGTGGGCAGAAACACTGAAGCTTTCTTT	TRBV12-3/TRBV12-4	TRBJ1-1	many	.
CAWSVGGGLRTEAFF	TGTGCCTGGAGTGTTGGGGGTGGCCTACGTACTGAAGCTTTCTTT	TRBV30	TRBJ1-1	many	.
CASSELTSGRETQYF	TGTGCCAGCAGTGAACTAACTAGCGGGAGAGAGACCCAGTACTTC	TRBV2	TRBJ2-5	many	TRBD2
CASSLLAGANSPLHF	TGTGCCAGCAGCTTGTTGGCAGGGGCTAATTCACCCCTCCACTTT	TRBV5-8	TRBJ1-6	few	.
CASSPLLAGGREETQYF	TGTGCCAGCAGCCCGCTTCTAGCGGGGGGGCGAGAAGAGACCCAGTACTTC	TRBV3-1	TRBJ2-5	many	TRBD2
CAWSHRDRPIGGYTF	TGTGCCTGGAGTCACCGGGACAGGCCCATTGGGGGCTACACCTTC	TRBV30	TRBJ1-2	many	TRBD1
CASSDTGVRTEAFF	TGTGCCAGCAGCGACACAGGAGTCCGCACTGAAGCTTTCTTT	TRBV3-1	TRBJ1-1	many	.
CASSFNRFYGYTF	TGTGCCAGCAGTTTTAACAGATTCTATGGCTACACCTTC	TRBV12-3/TRBV12-4	TRBJ1-2	many	.
CASSQPDRRDRNHGYTF	TGTGCCAGCAGCCAACCGGACAGGAGGGACAGAAACCATGGCTACACCTTC	TRBV4-2	TRBJ1-2	many	TRBD1
CASSLEASSTDTQYF	TGTGCCAGCAGCTTAGAAGCTTCTAGCACAGATACGCAGTATTTT	TRBV7-2	TRBJ2-3	many	.
CASSTSSGSPRTEQFF	TGTGCCAGTAGTACCTCATCAGGGTCGCCCCGGACTGAGCAGTTCTTC	TRBV19	TRBJ2-1	few	.
CASRTGYGELFF	TGTGCCAGCAGGACAGGGTACGGGGAGCTGTTTTTT	TRBV5-8	TRBJ2-2	many	TRBD1
CSVRVETNTGELFF	TGCAGCGTTCGGGTCGAAACGAACACCGGGGAGCTGTTTTTT	TRBV29-1	TRBJ2-2	many	.
CASRSLPGGNQPQHF	TGTGCCAGCAGATCGTTACCTGGGGGCAATCAGCCCCAGCATTTT	TRBV27	TRBJ1-5	many	.
CASKENEKLFF	TGTGCCAGCAAGGAGAATGAAAAACTGTTTTTT	TRBV12-3/TRBV12-4	TRBJ1-4	many	.
CASSSYEKLFF	TGTGCCAGCAGTTCATACGAAAAACTGTTTTTT	TRBV28	TRBJ1-4	few	.
CASSLGGSGSPLHF	TGTGCCAGCAGCTTAGGAGGGTCGGGGTCACCCCTCCACTTT	TRBV7-8	TRBJ1-6	many	.
CASGMDSATYNEQFF	TGTGCCAGCGGGATGGACAGCGCAACCTACAATGAGCAGTTCTTC	TRBV25-1	TRBJ2-1	.	.
CASSLDGGRNTGELFF	TGTGCCAGCAGCTTGGACGGAGGGAGGAACACCGGGGAGCTGTTTTTT	TRBV5-6	TRBJ2-2	few	.
CASLPYSGGPTDTQYF	TGTGCCAGCCTACCTTATAGCGGGGGGCCCACAGATACGCAGTATTTT	TRBV27	TRBJ2-3	few	TRBD2
CASSGAGTGEYEQYF	TGTGCCAGCAGCGGAGCCGGGACAGGGGAATACGAGCAGTACTTC	TRBV7-8	TRBJ2-7	many	TRBD1
CASSLDGGAVNNEQFF	TGCGCCAGCAGCTTAGACGGGGGGGCCGTCAACAATGAGCAGTTCTTC	TRBV5-1	TRBJ2-1	many	TRBD2
CASSETPSPSETQYF	TGTGCCAGCAGTGAGACCCCTTCCCCGTCAGAGACCCAGTACTTC	TRBV2	TRBJ2-5	many	.
CSVLARSNTIYF	TGCAGTGTGCTGGCCCGGTCGAACACCATATATTTT	TRBV20-1	TRBJ1-3	.	.
CASRSGVSGNTIYF	TGTGCCAGCAGGAGTGGAGTATCTGGAAACACCATATATTTT	TRBV11-3	TRBJ1-3	few	.
CASRLGTGNTGYTF	TGTGCCAGCAGGCTCGGGACAGGGAATACTGGCTACACCTTC	TRBV2	TRBJ1-2	few	TRBD1
CSARDGAEIQETQYF	TGCAGTGCTAGAGATGGGGCCGAAATACAAGAGACCCAGTACTTC	TRBV20-1	TRBJ2-5	many	.
CASSEEGDLVPSSTDTQYF	TGTGCCAGCAGTGAAGAGGGCGATCTTGTTCCCTCTAGTACAGATACGCAGTATTTT	TRBV25-1	TRBJ2-3	many	.
CASSFRTGGMETQYF	TGTGCCAGCAGCTTTAGGACAGGGGGCATGGAGACCCAGTACTTC	TRBV5-4	TRBJ2-5	many	TRBD1
CAWLGEADTQYF	TGTGCCTGGTTGGGGGAGGCAGATACGCAGTATTTT	TRBV30	TRBJ2-3	many	.
CASSPGTGVSPLHF	TGTGCCAGCAGCCCCGGGACAGGGGTGTCACCCCTCCACTTT	TRBV5-6	TRBJ1-6	many	TRBD1
CASSFAPGQGSYEQYF	TGTGCCAGCAGCTTCGCTCCGGGACAGGGGTCCTACGAGCAGTACTTC	TRBV5-6	TRBJ2-7	many	TRBD1
CASRREGRERNGYTF	TGTGCCAGCAGGAGGGAGGGCAGGGAACGAAACGGCTACACCTTC	TRBV2	TRBJ1-2	many	.
CSSRTPLGGYNEQFF	TGCAGTTCGAGGACTCCCCTGGGGGGCTACAATGAGCAGTTCTTC	TRBV20-1	TRBJ2-1	few	.
CASSPDYRVETQYF	TGTGCCAGCAGCCCCGACTACAGGGTTGAGACCCAGTACTTC	TRBV9	TRBJ2-5	many	.
CAWRLGGSLNTEAFF	TGTGCCTGGAGATTGGGCGGGAGCCTGAACACTGAAGCTTTCTTT	TRBV30	TRBJ1-1	many	.
CASSAPEGQGNEQFF	TGTGCCAGCTCCGCACCAGAAGGCCAGGGCAATGAGCAGTTCTTC	TRBV18	TRBJ2-1	many	.
CASSPTQGGLAGMNTGELFF	TGTGCCAGCAGCCCTACTCAGGGGGGACTAGCGGGCATGAACACCGGGGAGCTGTTTTTT	TRBV27	TRBJ2-2	.	TRBD2
CASSDSARGGYTF	TGTGCCAGCAGTGACTCGGCGCGGGGTGGCTACACCTTC	TRBV6-4	TRBJ1-2	.	.
CASSARTGVTTSKDTQYF	TGTGCCAGTAGTGCCCGGACGGGGGTGACAACTAGCAAAGATACGCAGTATTTT	TRBV19	TRBJ2-3	once	.
CASTSWGGRSTDTQYF	TGTGCCAGCACCAGTTGGGGGGGAAGATCCACAGATACGCAGTATTTT	TRBV7-2	TRBJ2-3	.	TRBD2
CASSLAGGGENEQFF	TGTGCCAGCTCACTAGCGGGGGGCGGTGAGAATGAGCAGTTCTTC	TRBV18	TRBJ2-1	many	TRBD2
CASGWGAGGLYQPQHF	TGTGCTAGTGGTTGGGGTGCAGGGGGACTATATCAGCCCCAGCATTTT	TRBV12-5	TRBJ1-5	many	TRBD1
CSARTGGRYEQYF	TGCAGTGCACGGACAGGGGGCAGGTACGAGCAGTACTTC	TRBV20-1	TRBJ2-7	many	TRBD1
CASSEWGANQPQHF	TGTGCCAGCAGTGAATGGGGGGCCAATCAGCCCCAGCATTTT	TRBV6-1	TRBJ1-5	many	.
CASSLGLGVVREQYF	TGTGCCAGCAGCTTGGGTCTGGGTGTAGTACGCGAGCAGTACTTC	TRBV7-2	TRBJ2-7	many	.
CASSPPDREDTGELFF	TGTGCCAGCAGCCCCCCGGACAGGGAGGACACCGGGGAGCTGTTTTTT	TRBV7-2	TRBJ2-2	few	TRBD1
CASSFNYNSPLHF	TGTGCCAGCAGTTTCAACTATAATTCACCCCTCCACTTT	TRBV27	TRBJ1-6	many	.
CSARGAADTQYF	TGCAGTGCAAGGGGGGCTGCAGATACGCAGTATTTT	TRBV20-1	TRBJ2-3	many	.
CASSHGQGRNTEAFF	TGTGCCAGCAGCCACGGACAGGGAAGGAACACTGAAGCTTTCTTT	TRBV7-9	TRBJ1-1	many	TRBD1
CASSTGTGAVRKDTEAFF	TGTGCCAGCAGCACCGGGACAGGGGCGGTGAGGAAGGACACTGAAGCTTTCTTT	TRBV6-1	TRBJ1-1	.	TRBD1
CSALDFGGPQETQYF	TGCAGTGCGCTAGACTTCGGGGGGCCACAAGAGACCCAGTACTTC	TRBV20-1	TRBJ2-5	many	.
CASSLGSGAYGYTF	TGTGCCAGCAGCTTAGGTTCGGGGGCCTATGGCTACACCTTC	TRBV13	TRBJ1-2	few	.
CASSLRFNTEAFF	TGTGCCAGCAGCTTGCGCTTCAACACTGAAGCTTTCTTT	TRBV5-6	TRBJ1-1	many	.